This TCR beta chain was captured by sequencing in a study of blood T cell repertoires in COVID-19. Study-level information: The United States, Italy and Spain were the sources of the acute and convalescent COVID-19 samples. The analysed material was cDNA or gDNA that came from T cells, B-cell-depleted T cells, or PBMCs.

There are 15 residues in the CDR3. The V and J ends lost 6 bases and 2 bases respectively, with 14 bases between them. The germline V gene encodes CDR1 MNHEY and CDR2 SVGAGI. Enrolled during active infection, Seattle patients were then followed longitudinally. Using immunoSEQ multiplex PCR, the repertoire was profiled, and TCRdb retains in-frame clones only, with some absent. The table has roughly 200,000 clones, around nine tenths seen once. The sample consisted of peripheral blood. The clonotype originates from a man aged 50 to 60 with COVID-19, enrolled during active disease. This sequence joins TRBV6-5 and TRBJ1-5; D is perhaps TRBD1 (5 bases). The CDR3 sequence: CASRNSGVGNQPQHF. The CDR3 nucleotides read TGTGCCAGCAGAAACTCGGGGGTAGGCAATCAGCCCCAGCATTTT.